This TCR beta chain was sequenced during a study of PD-L1 blockade in urothelial cancer. Turning to the study itself: When patients started atezolizumab in the mid-2010s, it was given at 1,200 mg intravenously every 3 weeks. The researchers analyzed blood 3 weeks (second dose) and 6 weeks after treatment start. Study-wide points: Durable-benefit patients showed greater tumor-associated blood clone expansion at 3 weeks. Pretreatment peripheral blood TCR clonality that fell below the median predicted better survival among the patients studied.

Generated by immunoSEQ multiplex PCR, the TCRdb table keeps only in-frame clones and is missing some. Seen here are roughly 20,000 clones, 90% observed once, and the top ten hold roughly a sixth. As regards this clone: The target antigen is unknown.

The CDR3 is 14 residues long. With 5 bases clipped from V and 5 bases from J, the junction kept 7 bases outside the gene matches. The germline CDR1 and CDR2 sequences are SGHTA and FQGTGA. The sample consisted of PBMCs, taken around atezolizumab (anti-PD-L1) treatment. The chain carries TRBV7-3 and TRBJ2-3, with 7 nucleotides matching TRBD1. The sequence was collected from a woman aged 55-69 years with urothelial cancer. CDR3 sequence reads: CASSPSPGGDTQYF. DNA of the CDR3: TGTGCCAGCAGCCCCTCTCCAGGGGGAGATACGCAGTATTTT.